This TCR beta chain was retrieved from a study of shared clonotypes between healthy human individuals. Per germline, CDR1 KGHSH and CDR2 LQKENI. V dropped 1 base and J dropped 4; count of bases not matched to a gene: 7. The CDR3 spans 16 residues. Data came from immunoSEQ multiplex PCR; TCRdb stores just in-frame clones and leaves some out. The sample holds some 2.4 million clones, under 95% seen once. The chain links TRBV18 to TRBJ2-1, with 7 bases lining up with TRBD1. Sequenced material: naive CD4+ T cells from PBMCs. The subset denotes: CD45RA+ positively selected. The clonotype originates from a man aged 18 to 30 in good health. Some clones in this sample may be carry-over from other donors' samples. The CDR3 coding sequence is TGTGCCAGCTCACCACGCCCGGGACAGAATTACAATGAGCAGTTCTTC. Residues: CASSPRPGQNYNEQFF. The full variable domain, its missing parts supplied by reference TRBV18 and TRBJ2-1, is NAGVMQNPRHLVRRRGQEARLRCSPMKGHSHVYWYRQLPEEGLKFMVYLQKENIIDESGMPKERFSAEFPKEGPSILRIQQVVRGDSAAYFCASSPRPGQNYNEQFFGPGTRLTVL.